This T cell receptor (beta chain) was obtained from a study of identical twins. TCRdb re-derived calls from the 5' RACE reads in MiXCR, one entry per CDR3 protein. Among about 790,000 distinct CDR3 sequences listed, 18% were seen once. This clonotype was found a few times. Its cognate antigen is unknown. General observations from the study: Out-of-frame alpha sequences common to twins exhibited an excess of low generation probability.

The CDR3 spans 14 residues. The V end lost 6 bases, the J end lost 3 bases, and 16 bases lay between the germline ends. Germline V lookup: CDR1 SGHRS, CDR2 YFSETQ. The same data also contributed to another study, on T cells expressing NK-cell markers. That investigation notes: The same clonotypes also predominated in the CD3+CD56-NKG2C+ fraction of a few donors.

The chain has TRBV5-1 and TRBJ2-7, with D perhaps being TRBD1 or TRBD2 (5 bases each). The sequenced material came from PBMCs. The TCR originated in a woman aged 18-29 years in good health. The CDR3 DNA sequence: TGCGCCAGCAACCAGAGGGGCGCGGGCTACGAGCAGTACTTC. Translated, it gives CASNQRGAGYEQYF.